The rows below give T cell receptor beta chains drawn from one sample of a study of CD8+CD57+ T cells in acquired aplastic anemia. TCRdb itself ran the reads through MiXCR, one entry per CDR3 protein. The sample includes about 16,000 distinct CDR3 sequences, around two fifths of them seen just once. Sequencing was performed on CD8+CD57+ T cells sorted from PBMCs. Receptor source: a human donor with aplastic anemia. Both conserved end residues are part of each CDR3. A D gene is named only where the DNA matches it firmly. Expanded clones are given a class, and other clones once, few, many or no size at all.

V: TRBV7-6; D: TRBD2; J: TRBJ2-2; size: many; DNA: TGTGCCAGCAGCTCGCGGGGGGGCCTGGGCGGGGAGCTGTTTTTT; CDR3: CASSSRGGLGGELFF
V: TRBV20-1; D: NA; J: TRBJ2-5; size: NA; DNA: TGCAGTGCCCCACTCCCAGCCTTCCAAGAGACCCAGTACTTC; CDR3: CSAPLPAFQETQYF
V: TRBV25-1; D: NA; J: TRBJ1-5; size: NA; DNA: TGTGCCAGCAGCTGTGGATCCCGTTTTAGCAATCAGCCCCAGCATTTT; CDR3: CASSCGSRFSNQPQHF
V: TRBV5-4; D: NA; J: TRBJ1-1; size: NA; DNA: TGTGCCAGCAGCTCAGGGACGGGGAACACTGAAGCTTTCTTT; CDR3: CASSSGTGNTEAFF
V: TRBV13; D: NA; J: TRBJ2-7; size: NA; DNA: TGTGCCAGCAGTTTAGGGGGTTCCTACGAGCAGTACTTC; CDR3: CASSLGGSYEQYF
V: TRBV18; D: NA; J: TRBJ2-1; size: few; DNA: TGTGCCAGCTCACCTATATGGACAGCCTCAAATGAGCAGTTCTTC; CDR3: CASSPIWTASNEQFF
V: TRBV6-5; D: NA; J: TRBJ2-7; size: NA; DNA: TGTGCCAGCAGTTACTCGATCCAGTTGAAGGGTTACGAGCAGTACTTC; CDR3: CASSYSIQLKGYEQYF
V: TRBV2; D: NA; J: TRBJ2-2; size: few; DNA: TGTGCCAGCAGAGGCTACTACACCGGGGAGCTGTTTTTT; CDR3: CASRGYYTGELFF
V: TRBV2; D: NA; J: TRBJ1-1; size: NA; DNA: TGTGCCAGCAGTCCACTGACGGTGAACACTGAAGCTTTCTTT; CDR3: CASSPLTVNTEAFF
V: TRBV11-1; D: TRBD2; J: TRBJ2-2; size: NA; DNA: TGTGCCAGCAGCCCCAAGACTAGCGGGAACACCGGGGAGCTGTTTTTT; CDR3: CASSPKTSGNTGELFF
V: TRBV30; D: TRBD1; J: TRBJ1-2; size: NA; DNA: TGTGCCTGTACTTGGACAGGGGCCAGCGACTATGGCTACACCTTC; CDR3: CACTWTGASDYGYTF
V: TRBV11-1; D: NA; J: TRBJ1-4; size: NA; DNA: TGTGCCAGCAGCCGACGGTGGGGGGCCGGTAATGAAAAACTGTTTTTT; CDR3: CASSRRWGAGNEKLFF
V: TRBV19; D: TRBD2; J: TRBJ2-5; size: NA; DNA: TGTGCCAGTGGTATAGAACTAGCGGAAGAGACCCAGTACTTC; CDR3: CASGIELAEETQYF
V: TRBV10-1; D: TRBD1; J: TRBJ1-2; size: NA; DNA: TGCGCCAGCAGAGGGGGCGTTGGCTACACCTTC; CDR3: CASRGGVGYTF
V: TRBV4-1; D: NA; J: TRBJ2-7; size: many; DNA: TGCGCCAGCAGCCAAGGACGGTTCCCCTCCTACGAGCAGTACTTC; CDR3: CASSQGRFPSYEQYF
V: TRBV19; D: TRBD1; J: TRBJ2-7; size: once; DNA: TGTGCCAGTAGTACGCCTAATGACCGGGGACAGGGGAAATACGAGCAGTACTTC; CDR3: CASSTPNDRGQGKYEQYF
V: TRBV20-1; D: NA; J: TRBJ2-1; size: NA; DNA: TGCAGTGCTAGAGATGGAGGGGCGGGGAATGAGCAGTTCTTC; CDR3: CSARDGGAGNEQFF
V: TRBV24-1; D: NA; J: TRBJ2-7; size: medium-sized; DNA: TGTGCCACCAGTGATTTTAGGGGTCCTTTCTACGAGCAGTACTTC; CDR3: CATSDFRGPFYEQYF
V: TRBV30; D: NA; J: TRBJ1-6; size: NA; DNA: TGTGCCTGGACAGGGTCCCATTATAATTCACCCCTCCACTTT; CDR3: CAWTGSHYNSPLHF
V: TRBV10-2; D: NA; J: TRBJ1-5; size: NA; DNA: TGCGCCAGCAGGAGAGCGGGGGGGGGCAGGGGCAATCAGCCCCAGCATTTT; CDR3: CASRRAGGGRGNQPQHF
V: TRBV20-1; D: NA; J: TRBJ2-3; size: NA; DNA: TGCAGTGCCGGGGACTCGGCAGATACGCAGTATTTT; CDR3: CSAGDSADTQYF
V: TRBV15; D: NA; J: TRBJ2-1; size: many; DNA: TGTGCCACCAGCTCATGGAACTCGAATGAGCAGTTCTTC; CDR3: CATSSWNSNEQFF
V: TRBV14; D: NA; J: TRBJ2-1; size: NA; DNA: TGTGCCAGCTCCGGGACTCGGTACAATGAGCAGTTCTTC; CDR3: CASSGTRYNEQFF
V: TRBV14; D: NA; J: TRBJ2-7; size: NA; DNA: TGTGCCAGCAGCCAAGACTACTCCTACGAGCAGTACTTC; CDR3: CASSQDYSYEQYF
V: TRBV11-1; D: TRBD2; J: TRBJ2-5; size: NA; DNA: TGTGCCAGCAGCTTTAGGTTAACTAGCGGGAGCGAAAAGACCCAGTACTTC; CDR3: CASSFRLTSGSEKTQYF
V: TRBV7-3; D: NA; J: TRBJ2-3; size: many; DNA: TGTGCCAGCAGCTTAGACGGGAGCACAGATACGCAGTATTTT; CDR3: CASSLDGSTDTQYF
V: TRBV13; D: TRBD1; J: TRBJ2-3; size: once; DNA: TGTGCCAGCAGCTTAGGCCTGAGTAGGGGGCGCACAGATACGCAGTATTTT; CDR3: CASSLGLSRGRTDTQYF
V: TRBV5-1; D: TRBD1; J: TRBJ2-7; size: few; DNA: TGCGCCAGCAGCGCATACTTTACCGGGACAGTGCTCTCCTACGAGCAGTACTTC; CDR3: CASSAYFTGTVLSYEQYF
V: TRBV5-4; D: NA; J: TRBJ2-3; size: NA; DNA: TGTGCCAGCAGCTTGAAACAGGGAGCTACAGATACGCAGTATTTT; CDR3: CASSLKQGATDTQYF
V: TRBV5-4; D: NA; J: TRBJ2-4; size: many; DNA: TGTGCCAGCAGCTTGGATGCAGGGTGGGATCAGTACTTC; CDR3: CASSLDAGWDQYF
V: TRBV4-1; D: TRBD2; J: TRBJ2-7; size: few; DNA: TGCGCCAGCAGCCAAGATTTTATGGCGGGAGACGAGCAGTACTTC; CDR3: CASSQDFMAGDEQYF
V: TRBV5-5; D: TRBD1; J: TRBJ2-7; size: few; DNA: TGTGCCAGCAGCTTGGGGGGGACAGGGTACGAGCAGTACTTC; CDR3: CASSLGGTGYEQYF
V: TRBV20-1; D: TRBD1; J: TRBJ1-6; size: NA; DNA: TGCAGCACATTAGGACAGGATAATTCACCCCTCCACTTT; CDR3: CSTLGQDNSPLHF
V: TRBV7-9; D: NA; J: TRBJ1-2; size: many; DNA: TGTGCCAGCAGCCCTGACAACTATGGCTACACCTTC; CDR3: CASSPDNYGYTF
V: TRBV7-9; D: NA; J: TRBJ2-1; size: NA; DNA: TGTGCCAGCAGCTTAGGGCAATACAATGAGCAGTTCTTC; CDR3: CASSLGQYNEQFF
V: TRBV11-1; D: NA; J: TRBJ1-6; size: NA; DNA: TGTGCCAGCAGCTTTGGCGACAGCCGCTATAATTCACCCCTCCACTTT; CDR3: CASSFGDSRYNSPLHF
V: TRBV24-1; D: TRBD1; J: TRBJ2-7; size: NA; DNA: TGTGCCACTAACGACAGGGCGAGCTCCTACGAGCAGTACTTC; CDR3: CATNDRASSYEQYF
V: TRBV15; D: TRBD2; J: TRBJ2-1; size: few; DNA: TGTGCCACCAGCAGCTTAGAAGCGGGAGATAACAATGAGCAGTTCTTC; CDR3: CATSSLEAGDNNEQFF
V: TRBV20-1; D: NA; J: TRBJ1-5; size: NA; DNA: TGCAGTGCTAGTTCAGGGGAGGAATTTCAGCCCCAGCATTTT; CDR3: CSASSGEEFQPQHF
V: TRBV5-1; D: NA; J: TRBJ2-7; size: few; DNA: TGCGCCAGCAGCTTGGGGGTAGTCCGAGAGCAGTACTTC; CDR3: CASSLGVVREQYF
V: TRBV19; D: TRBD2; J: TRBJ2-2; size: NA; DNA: TGTGCCAGTAGCACTAGCGGGAGTGGGACCGGGGAGCTGTTTTTT; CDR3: CASSTSGSGTGELFF
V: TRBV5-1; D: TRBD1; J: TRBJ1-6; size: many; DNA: TGCGCCAGCAGCGAGACACAGGGGGACGTCCGTTCACCCCTCCACTTT; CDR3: CASSETQGDVRSPLHF
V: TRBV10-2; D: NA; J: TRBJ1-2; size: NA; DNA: TGCGCCAGCAGTGAAGGGACATGGGACTATGGCTACACCTTT; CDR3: CASSEGTWDYGYTF
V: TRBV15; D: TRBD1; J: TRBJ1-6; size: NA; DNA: TGTGCCACCAGCAGCTCCAGGTCGGGACAGGGGGTTTGTAATTCACCCCTCCACTTT; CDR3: CATSSSRSGQGVCNSPLHF
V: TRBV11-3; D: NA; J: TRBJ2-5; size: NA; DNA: TGTGCCAGCGGTCGGGGGGCGGGACAAGAGACCCAGTACTTC; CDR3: CASGRGAGQETQYF
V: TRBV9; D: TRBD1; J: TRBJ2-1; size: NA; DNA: TGTGCCAGCAGAGGAACTCCGGGACAGGGGTTGAATGAGCAGTTCTTC; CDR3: CASRGTPGQGLNEQFF
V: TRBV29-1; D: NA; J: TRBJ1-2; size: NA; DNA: TGCAGCGTTGAAGACCAACAGAAATATGGCTACACCTTC; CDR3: CSVEDQQKYGYTF
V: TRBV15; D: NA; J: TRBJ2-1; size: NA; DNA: TGTGCCACCAGCAGGCCATCCGGGGTGGGGGCCAATGAGCAGTTCTTC; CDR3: CATSRPSGVGANEQFF
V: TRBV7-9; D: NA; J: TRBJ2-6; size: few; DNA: TGTGCCAGCAGCCCCAAACAGGGACGCGGGGCCAACGTCCTGACTTTC; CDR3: CASSPKQGRGANVLTF
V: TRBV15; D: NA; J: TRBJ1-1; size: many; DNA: TGTGCCACCAGCAGAGATAGAAACAGTTTGAACACTGAAGCTTTCTTT; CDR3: CATSRDRNSLNTEAFF
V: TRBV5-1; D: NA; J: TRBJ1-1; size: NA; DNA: TGCGCCAGCAGCCTCGAGGGAATGGGTAACACTGAAGCTTTCTTT; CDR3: CASSLEGMGNTEAFF
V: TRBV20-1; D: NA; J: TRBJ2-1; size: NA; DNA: TGCAGTGCTAGACCCTACGTATATGTGAGCGAGCAGTTCTTC; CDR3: CSARPYVYVSEQFF
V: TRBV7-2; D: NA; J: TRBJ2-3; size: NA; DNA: TGTGCCAGCAGGGACGGACCAACCACAGATACGCAGTATTTT; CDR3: CASRDGPTTDTQYF
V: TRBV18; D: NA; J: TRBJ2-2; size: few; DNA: TGTGCCAGCTCAGCGGACAGAGCGAACACCGGGGAGCTGTTTTTT; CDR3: CASSADRANTGELFF
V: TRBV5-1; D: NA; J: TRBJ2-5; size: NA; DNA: TGCGCCAGCAGCCCCCGGCCTACAGCTGAAGAGACCCAGTACTTC; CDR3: CASSPRPTAEETQYF
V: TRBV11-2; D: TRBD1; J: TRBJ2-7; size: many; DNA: TGTGCCAGCAGCTTAGATCCCTCAGGACAGGGCTACGAGCAGTACTTC; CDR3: CASSLDPSGQGYEQYF
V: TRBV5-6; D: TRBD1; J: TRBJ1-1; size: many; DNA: TGTGCCAGCAGCATTATAGGGACAGGCGGGACTGAAGCTTTCTTT; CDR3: CASSIIGTGGTEAFF
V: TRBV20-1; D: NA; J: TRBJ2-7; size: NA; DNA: TGCAGTGCTAGAGATGGTGACCTATTCCTTTACGAGCAGTACTTC; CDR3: CSARDGDLFLYEQYF
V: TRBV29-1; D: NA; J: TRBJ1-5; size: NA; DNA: TGCAGCGTACGAGAAAGGAGCAATCAGCCCCAGCATTTT; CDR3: CSVRERSNQPQHF
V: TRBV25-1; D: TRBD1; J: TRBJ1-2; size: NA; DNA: TGTGCCAGCAGTGCCCCGGGACAGGGGGCATTAGGCTACACCTTC; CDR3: CASSAPGQGALGYTF